The 18 T cell receptor beta chains below all came from one sample that was sequenced in a study of T-cell memory formation after mild COVID-19 (TCRdb year 2021). The library came from 5' RACE. This sample was sequenced with an Illumina NovaSeq 6000. The public reads were quality trimmed at Q25 with fastp and then assembled into clones with MiXCR by TCRdb, keeping productive beta chains. When rows share a CDR3 protein, they turn into one entry using the most common DNA and genes. The table for this sample lists about 560,000 distinct CDR3 sequences; less than 25% of them were counted only once. The ten largest clonotypes hold roughly 9.1% of the sample. The sequencing sample was made of PBMCs or a T cell subset sorted from them (not recorded which). These receptors all stem from an adult woman who had mild COVID-19 (a few samples of this study predate the infection). The sample titles of this study are shuffled in the database, so cell type and time point are left out; the donor was told from shared clones.

This clonotype appeared a few times. The chain links TRBV20-1 to TRBJ1-4, with D maybe TRBD1 (5 bases). The length of the CDR3 is 16 residues. Germline CDR1 DFQATT, CDR2 SNEGSKA (reference sequence). Trimming removed 3 bases from V and 1 base from J, with 15 bases in between. CDR3 residues: CSASEGPSLTNEKLFF. The CDR3 DNA sequence: TGCAGTGCTAGTGAGGGACCCTCCCTAACTAATGAAAAACTGTTTTTT.

This clonotype was seen just once. This chain joins TRBV5-1 and TRBJ1-6; maybe TRBD1 (5 bases). Deletions cut 1 base from V and 7 bases from J, with 9 bases between. The CDR3 sequence is 14 residues long. Germline CDR1 reads SGHRS; CDR2 reads YFSETQ. The CDR3: CASSLRGENSPLHF. The CDR3 DNA reads as TGCGCCAGCAGCTTGAGAGGGGAGAATTCACCCCTCCACTTT.

This clonotype was found a few times. The rearrangement links TRBV20-1 to TRBJ2-5; 9 nucleotides match TRBD2. Per the germline V gene, CDR1 is DFQATT and CDR2 is SNEGSKA (reference sequence). V lost 6 bases to trimming and J lost 4 bases; unmatched junction nucleotides: 6. The CDR3 runs 13 residues. The CDR3 sequence is CSAETSGGETQYF. In DNA, the CDR3 is TGCAGTGCCGAGACTAGCGGTGGAGAGACCCAGTACTTC.

Comment on this clonotype: An end of the junction differs from the germline gene, which may be a read error. The chain combines TRBV5-5 with TRBJ2-7; TRBD2 aligns across 13 bases. Germline CDR1 reads SGHKS; CDR2 reads YYEKEE (reference sequence). The CDR3 loop spans 14 amino acids. The CDR3 reads CASSLVGTSGTRLF. Written as DNA, the CDR3 is TGTGCCAGCAGCTTGGTAGGGACTAGCGGGACCAGACTCTTC.

V and J are TRBV29-1 and TRBJ2-7; 13 nucleotides line up with TRBD2. CDR1 and CDR2 (germline): SQVTM, ANQGSEA. Germline trimming cut 5 bases from V and 1 base from J; bases unmatched to any gene: 8. This CDR3 spans 16 amino acids. CDR3 nucleotide sequence: TGCAGCGTTTTAGGACTAGCGGGGGTTTCGTCCTACGAGCAGTACTTC. It encodes CSVLGLAGVSSYEQYF.

As DNA, the CDR3 is TGCGCCAGCAGAGAGGCGGCTAGCGGTACCTACGAGCAGTACTTC. This encodes CASREAASGTYEQYF. The chain uses TRBV4-1 and TRBJ2-7; 7 bases agree with TRBD2. Germline-derived CDR1 and CDR2 are MGHRA and YSYEKL. The J segment lost 2 bases and the V segment lost 6 bases, leaving 10 bases of the junction unmatched. This CDR3 contains 15 residues.

The rearrangement joins TRBV14 to TRBJ1-4; TRBD1 might be the D (5 bases). From germline, CDR1 is SGHDN and CDR2 FVKESK. This CDR3 has 14 amino acids. With 4 bases removed from V and 7 bases from J, the gap between germline ends came to 13 bases. CDR3 residues: CASSLQGALEKLFF. The CDR3 DNA sequence: TGTGCCAGCAGCCTCCAGGGAGCACTTGAAAAACTGTTTTTT.

This clonotype was counted once. In DNA form, the CDR3 reads TGTGCCAGCAGAAAAGGGGGCCCGAGCAATCAGCCCCAGCATTTT. Translated, it gives CASRKGGPSNQPQHF. The chain is built from TRBV5-8 and TRBJ1-5, with 7 bases matching TRBD1. This CDR3 has 15 amino acids. Germline lookup yields CDR1 SGHTS and CDR2 YDEGEE. V dropped 5 bases and J dropped 1; count of bases not matched to a gene: 6.

V is TRBV29-1 and J is TRBJ1-1; 10 nucleotides match TRBD1. The V segment lost 4 bases and the J segment 5 bases; nucleotides outside the gene matches: 10. The CDR3 length is 15 residues. The germline V gene has CDR1 SQVTM and CDR2 ANQGSEA. The CDR3 DNA reads as TGCAGCGTTGTAAAAGACAGGGGGCGTGAGACTGAAGCTTTCTTT. This sequence encodes CSVVKDRGRETEAFF.

The rearrangement uses TRBV11-3 and TRBJ2-5; D possibly uses TRBD1 or TRBD2 (6 bases each). Per the germline V gene, CDR1 is SGHNT and CDR2 is YENEEA. The germline V and J ends were trimmed by 3 bases and 5 bases, with 13 bases remaining between them. The CDR3 extends over 14 amino acids. For the CDR3, the DNA is TGTGCCAGCAGCTTTTACGGGGGCGGTGAGACCCAGTACTTC. Its protein is CASSFYGGGETQYF.

A few counts support this clonotype. This chain uses TRBV24-1 with TRBJ2-2, with TRBD2 identical over 9 bases. The germline V gene encodes CDR1 KGHDR and CDR2 SFDVKD. The CDR3 contains 17 residues. V lost 3 bases, J lost 7 bases, and 11 bases stayed unmatched. Here the CDR3 reads CATSDAGLALGHGELFF. In DNA form, the CDR3 reads TGTGCCACCAGTGATGCTGGACTAGCGCTAGGTCACGGGGAGCTGTTTTTT.

This clonotype turned up a few times. V gene TRBV5-5 combines with J gene TRBJ2-7; no firm D call. From germline, CDR1 is SGHKS and CDR2 YYEKEE (reference sequence). The ends were cut back, 0 bases at V and 3 bases at J, with 10 bases in the middle. The CDR3 is made up of 14 amino acids. The CDR3 reads CASSLENFFYEQYF. For the CDR3, the DNA is TGTGCCAGCAGCTTGGAAAACTTTTTCTACGAGCAGTACTTC.

The gene calls are TRBV10-3 and TRBJ2-3; D is uncertain. V was shortened by 5 bases and J by 0 bases, with 9 bases between the two germline ends. The CDR3 is made up of 14 amino acids. Germline V CDR1 and CDR2: ENHRY, SYGVKD. In DNA, the CDR3 is TGTGCCATCAGTTCCGGGCTTAGCACAGATACGCAGTATTTT. Translating gives CAISSGLSTDTQYF.

This clonotype was seen more than once but under ten times. The V gene is TRBV12-3 or TRBV12-4, the J gene TRBJ2-1; D not resolved. The CDR3 runs 16 residues. The germline V and J ends were trimmed by 7 bases and 0 bases, with 16 bases remaining between them. The CDR3: CASTLDSTGSYNEQFF. DNA of the CDR3: TGTGCCAGCACCCTAGACTCCACGGGCTCCTACAATGAGCAGTTCTTC.

This clonotype has at least ten counts. This sequence joins TRBV12-3 or TRBV12-4 and TRBJ2-1, with TRBD2 matching over 12 bases. V shed 5 bases and J 2 bases; nucleotides not matched to a gene: 1. This CDR3 spans 15 amino acids. The CDR3 reads CASSRTSGTYNEQFF. The DNA of the CDR3 is TGTGCCAGCAGTCGGACTAGCGGGACCTACAATGAGCAGTTCTTC.

V usage is TRBV25-1 and J usage is TRBJ1-6; D gene unclear. The V gene's germline CDR1 is MGHDK and CDR2 SYGVNS. The CDR3 consists of 14 residues. The ends were cut back, 7 bases at V and 7 bases at J, with 14 bases in the middle. CDR3 nucleotides: TGTGCCAGCACTTGGACGGGGAGGAATTCACCCCTCCACTTT. Translated: CASTWTGRNSPLHF.

This clonotype was recorded at least ten times. The J gene is TRBJ2-7, the V gene TRBV7-9; TRBD2 matches 7 bases. This CDR3 contains 15 residues. J was trimmed by 5 bases and V by 5 bases; bases with no gene match: 12. CDR1 and CDR2 (germline): SEHNR, FQNEAQ (reference sequence). The CDR3 is CASSRPLTGGDEQYF. The CDR3 DNA is TGTGCCAGCAGCCGCCCCTTGACGGGAGGCGACGAGCAGTACTTC.

The rearrangement links TRBV7-8 to TRBJ2-3; 7 positions match TRBD1. This CDR3 has 14 amino acids. Germline V lookup: CDR1 SGHVS, CDR2 FQNEAQ. V shed 6 bases and J 2 bases; nucleotides not matched to a gene: 5. Here the CDR3 reads CASSYTGVTDTQYF. Written as DNA, the CDR3 is TGTGCCAGCAGTTACACAGGGGTCACAGATACGCAGTATTTT.